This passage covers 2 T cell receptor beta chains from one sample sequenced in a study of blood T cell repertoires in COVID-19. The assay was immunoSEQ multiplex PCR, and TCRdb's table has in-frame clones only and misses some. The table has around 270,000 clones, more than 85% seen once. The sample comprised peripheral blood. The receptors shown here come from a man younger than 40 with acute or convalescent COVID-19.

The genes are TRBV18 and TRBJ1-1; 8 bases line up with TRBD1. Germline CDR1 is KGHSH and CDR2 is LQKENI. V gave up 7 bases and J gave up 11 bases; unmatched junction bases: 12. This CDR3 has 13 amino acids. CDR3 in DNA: TGTGCCAGCTTTCTTGGACAGGGAGGGGCGGCTTTCTTT. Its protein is CASFLGQGGAAFF.

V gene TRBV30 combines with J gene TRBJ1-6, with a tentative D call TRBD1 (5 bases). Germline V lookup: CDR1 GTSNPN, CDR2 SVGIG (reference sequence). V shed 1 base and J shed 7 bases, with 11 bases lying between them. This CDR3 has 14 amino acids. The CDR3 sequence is CAWSGGRPNSPLHF. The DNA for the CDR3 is TGTGCCTGGAGTGGGGGCAGACCCAATTCACCCCTCCACTTT.